A single sample is the source of the 26 T cell receptor beta chains below, sequenced in a study of blood T cell repertoires in COVID-19. TCRdb's copy holds only in-frame clones and misses some; the assay was immunoSEQ multiplex PCR. The data show some 410,000 clones, around nine tenths seen once. Sequences were obtained from PBMCs or T cells enriched from blood (not recorded which). Receptor source: a woman between 25 and 40 years old with acute COVID-19.

J is TRBJ2-1 and V is TRBV9; D perhaps matches TRBD2 (5 bases). Germline CDR1 and CDR2: SGDLS and YYNGEE. V gave up 3 bases and J gave up 0 bases, with 13 bases separating them. The CDR3 extends over 16 amino acids. The CDR3 here is CASSASRVSSYNEQFF. The CDR3 DNA follows: TGTGCCAGCAGCGCCTCGAGGGTAAGCTCCTACAATGAGCAGTTCTTC.

This chain connects TRBV10-1 to TRBJ1-5, with unresolved D. This CDR3 is 16 amino acids long. Deletions cut 5 bases from V and 5 bases from J, with 19 bases between. Germline CDR1 is WNHNN and CDR2 is SYGVQD (reference sequence). The CDR3 spells CASSHILGEQDQPQHF. DNA of the CDR3: TGCGCCAGCAGTCATATCTTGGGAGAGCAGGATCAGCCCCAGCATTTT.

This clone has only one observation. CDR3 region: CASTPGTWGYTF. CDR3 sequence (DNA): TGTGCCAGTACTCCCGGGACTTGGGGCTACACCTTC. The gene calls are TRBV19 and TRBJ1-2; D perhaps matches TRBD1 (5 bases). Trimming removed 7 bases at V and 8 bases at J, with 14 bases between. Per germline, CDR1 LNHDA and CDR2 SQIVND (reference sequence). The CDR3 has 12 residues.

This chain links TRBV18 with TRBJ2-2; 9 nucleotides match TRBD2. After removal of 0 bases from V and 2 bases from J, the junction contained 7 bases not matched to a gene. The germline gives CDR1 KGHSH, CDR2 LQKENI. This CDR3 has 18 amino acids. This CDR3 reads CASSPPVVAGENTGELFF. The CDR3 nucleotides read TGTGCCAGCTCACCACCGGTTGTAGCGGGGGAAAACACCGGGGAGCTGTTTTTT.

This CDR3 is CASSRGLAGGSSYEQYF. CDR3 coding DNA: TGTGCCAGCTCACGCGGACTAGCGGGGGGGAGCTCCTACGAGCAGTACTTC. V usage is TRBV18 and J usage is TRBJ2-7; TRBD2 matches 15 bases. Germline CDR1 reads KGHSH; CDR2 reads LQKENI. The CDR3 runs 17 residues. With 4 bases clipped from V and 0 bases from J, the junction kept 4 bases outside the gene matches. The complete variable domain, with remaining parts taken from reference TRBV18 and TRBJ2-7, reads NAGVMQNPRHLVRRRGQEARLRCSPMKGHSHVYWYRQLPEEGLKFMVYLQKENIIDESGMPKERFSAEFPKEGPSILRIQQVVRGDSAAYFCASSRGLAGGSSYEQYFGPGTRLTVT.

CDR3 nucleotides: TGTGCCAGCAGTGACCAAGGGCGGGACAGGTACTACGAGCAGTACTTC. This sequence encodes CASSDQGRDRYYEQYF. The chain links TRBV6-4 to TRBJ2-7; 8 bases match TRBD1. After removal of 2 bases from V and 3 bases from J, the junction contained 9 bases not matched to a gene. The CDR3 extends over 16 amino acids. CDR1 is MRHNA and CDR2 is SNTAGT in the germline V gene.

This chain uses TRBV5-6 with TRBJ2-1, with 10 bases lining up with TRBD1. The CDR3 runs to 16 residues. Germline CDR1 and CDR2: SGHDT and YYEEEE. Losses at the gene ends were 1 base for V and 7 bases for J; bases not matched to a gene: 8. CDR3 DNA: TGTGCCAGCAGCTTGAGGGGACAGGGGAGGAAGAATGAGCAGTTCTTC. The encoded protein is CASSLRGQGRKNEQFF.

The gene calls are TRBV6-1 and TRBJ1-2; 12 bases fit TRBD1. Germline CDR1 reads MNHNS; CDR2 reads SASEGT. V was clipped by 2 bases and J by 2 bases; unmatched bases: 6. The CDR3 has 17 residues. The CDR3 reads CASSEKGQGAKNYGYTF. As DNA, the CDR3 is TGTGCCAGCAGTGAAAAGGGACAGGGGGCGAAGAACTATGGCTACACCTTC.

The chain uses TRBV27 and TRBJ1-5; no clear D gene. The CDR3 runs to 13 residues. The germline V and J ends were trimmed by 8 bases and 4 bases, with 12 bases remaining between them. CDR1 and CDR2 from the germline V gene are MNHEY and SMNVEV (reference sequence). This chain's CDR3 is CASGSLLNQPQHF. The CDR3 region has the DNA TGTGCCAGCGGCTCATTATTAAATCAGCCCCAGCATTTT.

The CDR3 DNA follows: TGTGCCAGCAGCCAAGAACAGGCGCTTGGCTACACCTTC. It encodes CASSQEQALGYTF. V is TRBV3-1 (or the pseudogene TRBV3-2) and J is TRBJ1-2; maybe TRBD1 (5 bases). The CDR3 is made up of 13 amino acids. Trimming removed 0 bases at V and 7 bases at J, with 9 bases between. The germline V gene has CDR1 LGHDT and CDR2 YNNKEL (reference sequence).

J is TRBJ2-7 and V is TRBV11-2; the match to TRBD2 covers 9 bases. This CDR3 has 18 residues. Per the germline V gene, CDR1 is SGHAT and CDR2 is FQNNGV. J was trimmed by 2 bases and V by 2 bases; bases with no gene match: 13. CDR3 amino acids: CASSLSSGGLREPYEQYF. The DNA of the CDR3 is TGTGCCAGCAGCTTATCAAGCGGGGGGCTCCGAGAACCCTACGAGCAGTACTTC. The full variable domain, completed using reference TRBV11-2 and TRBJ2-7, is EAGVAQSPRYKIIEKRQSVAFWCNPISGHATLYWYQQILGQGPKLLIQFQNNGVVDDSQLPKDRFSAERLKGVDSTLKIQPAKLEDSAVYLCASSLSSGGLREPYEQYFGPGTRLTVT.

In its sample, this clone was seen once. The chain employs TRBV6-6 and TRBJ1-5; possibly TRBD1 for D (5 bases). From germline, CDR1 is MNHNY and CDR2 SVGAGI (reference sequence). Trimming took 8 bases from V and 9 from J, leaving 11 bases between them. The CDR3 totals 11 residues. The CDR3 DNA follows: TGTGCCAGCGGGGCCGCCGGGCCCCAGCATTTT. Translating it yields CASGAAGPQHF.

The chain has TRBV2 and TRBJ1-2; 7 bases fit TRBD1. The CDR3 is 15 amino acids. Germline V CDR1 and CDR2: SNHLY, FYNNEI. V lost 6 bases to trimming and J lost 7 bases; unmatched junction nucleotides: 14. The CDR3 DNA follows: TGTGCCAGCAGCGCTATACCTTCGACAGGGTCTGGCTACACCTTC. Amino acids: CASSAIPSTGSGYTF.

This chain uses TRBV6-2 or TRBV6-3 with TRBJ2-1; D gene ambiguous. V dropped 6 bases and J dropped 7 bases, with 7 bases sitting between them. The CDR3 contains 11 residues. Germline V lookup: CDR1 MNHEY, CDR2 SVGEGT. CDR3 residues: CASSQQNEQFF. The CDR3 DNA reads TGTGCCAGCAGCCAACAAAATGAGCAGTTCTTC.

The chain recombines TRBV19 with TRBJ2-1; TRBD1 aligns across 8 bases. This CDR3 is built from 18 residues. CDR1 LNHDA and CDR2 SQIVND come from the germline V gene (reference sequence). V shed 5 bases, J shed 3 bases, and the junction held 15 bases outside the gene matches. The DNA of the CDR3 is TGTGCCAGTAGTCACGAGAGAGGGGACAGGAAATACTACAATGAGCAGTTCTTC. Protein: CASSHERGDRKYYNEQFF.

This chain links TRBV14 with TRBJ2-7; 11 bases are shared with TRBD2. This CDR3 is 15 amino acids long. Germline V gives CDR1 SGHDN, CDR2 FVKESK. V shed 4 bases and J 2 bases; nucleotides not matched to a gene: 4. CDR3 in amino acids: CASSRGTSGTYEQYF. The CDR3 DNA follows: TGTGCCAGCAGCCGAGGGACTAGCGGTACCTACGAGCAGTACTTC.

The genes are TRBV7-2 and TRBJ1-2; D uncertain. The CDR3 runs to 14 residues. The V and J ends lost 7 bases and 4 bases respectively, with 16 bases between them. Germline-derived CDR1 and CDR2 are SGHTA and FQGNSA. CDR3 DNA sequence: TGTGCCAGCAACATAGGCGACAAAGGCTATGGCTACACCTTC. It is translated as CASNIGDKGYGYTF.

This clone has more than one count but fewer than ten. This chain connects TRBV6-6 to TRBJ2-3; a weak D match, TRBD2 (7 bases). The CDR3 consists of 13 residues. Germline CDR1 is MNHNY and CDR2 is SVGAGI (reference sequence). V was shortened by 9 bases and J by 2 bases, with 12 bases between the two germline ends. This chain's CDR3 is CASGGGPTDTQYF. In nucleotides, the CDR3 is TGTGCCAGTGGGGGGGGCCCCACAGATACGCAGTATTTT.

The chain employs TRBV5-1 and TRBJ1-2; D remains unclear. CDR1 and CDR2 (germline): SGHRS, YFSETQ. The V end was cut by 0 bases, the J end by 4 bases, with 7 bases between. This CDR3 comprises 13 residues. For the CDR3, the DNA is TGCGCCAGCAGCTTGGGGTGGGCCTATGGCTACACCTTC. Translating gives CASSLGWAYGYTF.

This clone was detected once. The genes are TRBV6-5 and TRBJ2-6, with a weak D call TRBD1 (5 bases). The V end was cut by 8 bases, the J end by 6 bases, with 11 bases between. This CDR3 spans 13 amino acids. Looked up from germline, CDR1 is MNHEY and CDR2 is SVGAGI. In nucleotides, the CDR3 is TGTGCCAGCTCAGGGAACGAGGCCAACGTCCTGACTTTC. Residues: CASSGNEANVLTF.

The chain carries TRBV7-2 and TRBJ2-5; 11 bases are shared with TRBD2. CDR3 length: 17 residues. Trimming took 1 base from V and 4 from J; bases not matched to a gene: 8. Per germline, CDR1 SGHTA and CDR2 FQGNSA. The CDR3 loop is CASSLELAGASRETQYF. CDR3 DNA sequence: TGTGCCAGCAGCTTAGAACTAGCGGGGGCCTCAAGAGAGACCCAGTACTTC.

V usage is TRBV10-1 and J usage is TRBJ1-2; D gene uncertain. Deletions cut 2 bases from V and 5 bases from J, with 9 bases between. CDR3 size: 13 residues. Germline CDR1 and CDR2: WNHNN and SYGVQD (reference sequence). The CDR3 sequence: CASSEGLLYGYTF. In DNA, the CDR3 is TGCGCCAGCAGTGAGGGCCTCCTTTATGGCTACACCTTC.

The chain employs TRBV9 and TRBJ2-2; a weak D match, TRBD1 (6 bases). Germline V CDR1 and CDR2: SGDLS, YYNGEE. Deletions cut 1 base from V and 2 bases from J, with 15 bases between. The CDR3 length is 17 residues. CDR3 sequence reads: CASSVTPQGRNTGELFF. The CDR3 DNA follows: TGTGCCAGCAGCGTAACCCCTCAGGGGCGAAACACCGGGGAGCTGTTTTTT.

This clone appeared a single time. The V call is TRBV5-5, the J call TRBJ1-1; D call uncertain. The CDR3 spans 14 residues. Trimming took 0 bases from V and 3 from J, leaving 9 bases between them. CDR1 is SGHKS and CDR2 is YYEKEE in the germline V gene (reference sequence). This chain's CDR3 is CASSLVFQYTEAFF. Here the CDR3 DNA reads TGTGCCAGCAGCTTGGTGTTCCAGTACACTGAAGCTTTCTTT.

This clone is a singleton in its sample. J is TRBJ2-1 and V is TRBV3-1 (or the pseudogene TRBV3-2); D is possibly TRBD2 (6 bases). The V and J ends lost 4 bases and 8 bases respectively, with 12 bases between them. The CDR3 has 13 amino acids. The germline CDR1 and CDR2 sequences are LGHDT and YNNKEL (reference sequence). The DNA for the CDR3 is TGTGCCAGCAGCCGCACCGGGAGCTATGAGCAGTTCTTC. This gives the protein CASSRTGSYEQFF.

The chain couples TRBV6-5 to TRBJ2-7; 10 bases line up with TRBD1. J was trimmed by 5 bases and V by 8 bases; bases with no gene match: 12. In germline, CDR1 is MNHEY, CDR2 SVGAGI. The CDR3 length is 15 residues. CDR3 protein: CASVRGTGAQDEQYF. For the CDR3, the DNA is TGTGCCAGCGTCCGTGGGACAGGGGCCCAGGACGAGCAGTACTTC.